A selection of T cell receptor beta chains follows, all from one sample in a study of early T cells in non-severe SARS-CoV-2 infection. TCRdb re-derived calls from the 5' RACE reads in MiXCR, one entry per CDR3 protein. This sample carries 40,000 to 65,000 distinct CDR3 sequences, 6.5% to 9% of them seen once, and the ten largest clones take approximately 9.8%. The sequencing input was whole blood. Receptors originate from an adult who was a healthcare worker with PCR-confirmed SARS-CoV-2 infection or an uninfected control (not recorded which). The CDR3 runs from the conserved cysteine through the conserved F or W. Each record gives: V gene, D gene, clone size, J gene, CDR3 DNA, CDR3 protein. The D gene is left open where the match is weak. Where a row states a size, it is once, few, many or the class of an expanded clone; other rows omit it.

TRBV7-9	-	few	TRBJ2-3	TGTGCCAGCAGCTTAGCCCAGACTAGCACAGATACGCAGTATTTT	CASSLAQTSTDTQYF
TRBV2	-	-	TRBJ2-3	TGTGCCAGCAGTGACTCCCTAGGAGGGTTATCGCAGTATTTT	CASSDSLGGLSQYF
TRBV19	TRBD1	many	TRBJ2-7	TGTGCCAGTGGACCACCGGGACAGTCATCCTACGAGCAGTACTTC	CASGPPGQSSYEQYF
TRBV19	-	many	TRBJ2-1	TGTGCCAGTAGCAGACCCGGGTCTAGAAACTCCTACAATGAGCAGTTCTTC	CASSRPGSRNSYNEQFF
TRBV10-1	-	few	TRBJ2-3	TGCGCCAGCAGTGAGACGATGGTGAGCACAGATACGCAGTATTTT	CASSETMVSTDTQYF
TRBV18	-	-	TRBJ2-1	TGTGCCAGCTCTTTGAGAGGGAACTCCTACAATGAGCAGTTCTTC	CASSLRGNSYNEQFF
TRBV19	-	-	TRBJ2-7	TGTGCCAGTAGTATCAGGGACGGACACTCCTACGAGCAGTACTTC	CASSIRDGHSYEQYF
TRBV4-3	TRBD1	-	TRBJ2-6	TGCGCCAGCAGCCAAGATCCAGGGGGTGGGGCCAACGTCCTGACTTTC	CASSQDPGGGANVLTF
TRBV19	TRBD1	-	TRBJ1-1	TGTGCCAGTAGCGAAGGGGGCCGGAACACTGAAGCTTTCTTT	CASSEGGRNTEAFF
TRBV9	-	many	TRBJ2-3	TGTGCCAGCAGCCACGACGGGGCCCCAGATACGCAGTATTTT	CASSHDGAPDTQYF
TRBV28	-	-	TRBJ1-5	TGTGCCAGCAGTTTATCTCTTCAGCCCCAGCATTTT	CASSLSLQPQHF
TRBV7-8	TRBD1	many	TRBJ1-1	TGTGCCAGCAGCCCGAAAACCGGGACAGGGCGTACTGAAGCTTTCTTT	CASSPKTGTGRTEAFF
TRBV19	TRBD1	few	TRBJ1-3	TGTGCCAGTAGGAGACAGGGGGAAGACACCATATATTTT	CASRRQGEDTIYF
TRBV11-2	-	-	TRBJ1-2	TGTGCCAGCAGACGACAGAACCTCTATGGCTACACCTTC	CASRRQNLYGYTF
TRBV7-3	TRBD2	many	TRBJ2-5	TGTGCCAGCAGCTCTAGCGGGGGGATGGAGACCCAGTACTTC	CASSSSGGMETQYF
TRBV20-1	-	few	TRBJ2-3	TGCAGTGCTAGCGGGACACAGACAGATACGCAGTATTTT	CSASGTQTDTQYF
TRBV3-1	TRBD2	many	TRBJ2-5	TGTGCCAGCAGCCATGGACTAGCGGGGGGATTCTACCAAGAGACCCAGTACTTC	CASSHGLAGGFYQETQYF
TRBV7-3	TRBD1	many	TRBJ1-1	TGTGCCAGCAGACTTGAGACAGGGGTACGCAGTGAAGCTTTCTTT	CASRLETGVRSEAFF
TRBV9	-	-	TRBJ2-7	TGTGCCAGCAGCGTAGAGGCAGGGCCCTACGAGCAGTACTTC	CASSVEAGPYEQYF
TRBV12-3/TRBV12-4	-	many	TRBJ1-6	TGTGCCAGCAGTTTGTATGGGGCTTCGGGTAATTCACCCCTCCACTTT	CASSLYGASGNSPLHF
TRBV5-5	-	few	TRBJ2-3	TGTGCCAGCAGTTTGGCCTCCTCCATGGATACGCAGTATTTT	CASSLASSMDTQYF
TRBV6-5	-	-	TRBJ2-5	TGTGCCAGCAGTTACACCGGGGCGAGAGGAAAGACCCAGTACTTC	CASSYTGARGKTQYF
TRBV6-6	-	-	TRBJ2-3	TGTGCCAGCAGTTCCCCCCGCCGGAGCACAGATACGCAGTATTTT	CASSSPRRSTDTQYF
TRBV5-8	TRBD1	many	TRBJ1-5	TGTGCCAGCAGCGACGGACAGTTAGGGGGCCATAGCAATCAGCCCCAGCATTTT	CASSDGQLGGHSNQPQHF
TRBV30	-	many	TRBJ1-5	TGTGCCTGGAGTGTACAAAGAAATCAGCCCCAGCATTTT	CAWSVQRNQPQHF
TRBV5-6	TRBD2	many	TRBJ2-2	TGTGCCAGCAGCTTGGGTCTAGCGGGAGGCGACGGGGAGCTGTTTTTT	CASSLGLAGGDGELFF
TRBV7-2	TRBD2	few	TRBJ2-7	TGTGCCAGCAGCGTTCGGACTAGCGGAGGAGCTAGGGAGCAGTACTTC	CASSVRTSGGAREQYF
TRBV14	-	many	TRBJ1-5	TGTGCCAGCAGCAGGGCTGGGTTAACTCAGCCCCAGCATTTT	CASSRAGLTQPQHF
TRBV20-1	-	many	TRBJ2-7	TGCAGTGCTAGACCTCAATCGGGACTCCAGGGAGAGCAGTACTTC	CSARPQSGLQGEQYF
TRBV11-2	-	many	TRBJ2-1	TGTGCCAGCAGCCCTCGCGTGGGCCTTTCCTACAATGAGCAGTTCTTC	CASSPRVGLSYNEQFF
TRBV20-1	-	many	TRBJ2-5	TGCAGTGCTCTTCGGGGGATCCAAGAGACCCAGTACTTC	CSALRGIQETQYF